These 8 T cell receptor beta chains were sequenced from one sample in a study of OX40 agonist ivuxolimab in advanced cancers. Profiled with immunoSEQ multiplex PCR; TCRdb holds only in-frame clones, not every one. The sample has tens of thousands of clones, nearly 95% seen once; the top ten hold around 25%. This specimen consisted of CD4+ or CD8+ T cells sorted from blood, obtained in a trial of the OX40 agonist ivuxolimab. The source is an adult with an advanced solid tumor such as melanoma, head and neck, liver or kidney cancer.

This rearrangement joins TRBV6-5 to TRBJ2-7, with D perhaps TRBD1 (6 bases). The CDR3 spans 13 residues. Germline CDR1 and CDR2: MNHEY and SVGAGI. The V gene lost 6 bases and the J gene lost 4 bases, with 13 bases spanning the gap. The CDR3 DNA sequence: TGTGCCAGCAGCAAACAGGGTGGGTACGAGCAGTACTTC. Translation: CASSKQGGYEQYF.

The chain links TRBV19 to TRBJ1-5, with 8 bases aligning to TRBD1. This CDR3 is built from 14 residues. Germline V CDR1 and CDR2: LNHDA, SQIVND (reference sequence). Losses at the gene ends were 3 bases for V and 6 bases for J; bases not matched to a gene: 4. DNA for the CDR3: TGTGCCAGTAGTATCCCAGGGGGCGGTCAGCCCCAGCATTTT. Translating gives CASSIPGGGQPQHF.

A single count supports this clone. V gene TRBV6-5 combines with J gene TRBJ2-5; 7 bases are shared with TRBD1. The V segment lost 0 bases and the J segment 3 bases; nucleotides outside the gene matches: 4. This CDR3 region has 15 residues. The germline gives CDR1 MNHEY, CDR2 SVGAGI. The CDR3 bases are TGTGCCAGCAGTTACTCGACAGGGCCGAAAGAGACCCAGTACTTC. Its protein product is CASSYSTGPKETQYF.

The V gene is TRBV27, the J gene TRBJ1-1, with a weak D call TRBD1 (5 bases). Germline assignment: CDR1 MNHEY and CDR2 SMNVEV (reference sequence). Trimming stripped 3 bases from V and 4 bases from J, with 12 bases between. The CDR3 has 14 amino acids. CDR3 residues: CASSFHLGGTEAFF. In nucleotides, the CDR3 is TGTGCCAGCAGTTTCCATCTCGGGGGCACTGAAGCTTTCTTT.

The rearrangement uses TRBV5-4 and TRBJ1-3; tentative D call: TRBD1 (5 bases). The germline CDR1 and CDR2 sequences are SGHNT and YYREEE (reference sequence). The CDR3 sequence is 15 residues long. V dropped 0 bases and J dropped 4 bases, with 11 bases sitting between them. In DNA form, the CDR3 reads TGTGCCAGCAGCTTGGGGCAGGGTGCCGGAAACACCATATATTTT. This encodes CASSLGQGAGNTIYF. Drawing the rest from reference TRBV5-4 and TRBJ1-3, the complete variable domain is ETGVTQSPTHLIKTRGQQVTLRCSSQSGHNTVSWYQQALGQGPQFIFQYYREEENGRGNFPPRFSGLQFPNYSSELNVNALELDDSALYLCASSLGQGAGNTIYFGEGSWLTVV.

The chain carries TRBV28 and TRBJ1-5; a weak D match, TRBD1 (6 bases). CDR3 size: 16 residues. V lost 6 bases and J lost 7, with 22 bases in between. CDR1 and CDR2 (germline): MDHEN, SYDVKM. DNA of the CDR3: TGTGCCAGCAGCGAAAGAGATGCCAGGGGTGGGCAGCCCCAGCATTTT. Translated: CASSERDARGGQPQHF.

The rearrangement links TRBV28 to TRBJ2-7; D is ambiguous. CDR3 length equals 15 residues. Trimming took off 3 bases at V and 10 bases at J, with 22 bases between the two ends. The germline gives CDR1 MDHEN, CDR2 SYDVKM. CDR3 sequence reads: CASSFPPGGSTVQYF. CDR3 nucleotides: TGTGCCAGCAGTTTCCCTCCCGGTGGCTCCACAGTTCAGTACTTC.

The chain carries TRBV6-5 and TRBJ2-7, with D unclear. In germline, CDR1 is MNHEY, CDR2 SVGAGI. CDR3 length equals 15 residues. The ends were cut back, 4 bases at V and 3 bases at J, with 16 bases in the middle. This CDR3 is CASSSPEVPNYEQYF. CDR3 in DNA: TGTGCCAGCAGTTCCCCCGAGGTTCCTAACTACGAGCAGTACTTC.